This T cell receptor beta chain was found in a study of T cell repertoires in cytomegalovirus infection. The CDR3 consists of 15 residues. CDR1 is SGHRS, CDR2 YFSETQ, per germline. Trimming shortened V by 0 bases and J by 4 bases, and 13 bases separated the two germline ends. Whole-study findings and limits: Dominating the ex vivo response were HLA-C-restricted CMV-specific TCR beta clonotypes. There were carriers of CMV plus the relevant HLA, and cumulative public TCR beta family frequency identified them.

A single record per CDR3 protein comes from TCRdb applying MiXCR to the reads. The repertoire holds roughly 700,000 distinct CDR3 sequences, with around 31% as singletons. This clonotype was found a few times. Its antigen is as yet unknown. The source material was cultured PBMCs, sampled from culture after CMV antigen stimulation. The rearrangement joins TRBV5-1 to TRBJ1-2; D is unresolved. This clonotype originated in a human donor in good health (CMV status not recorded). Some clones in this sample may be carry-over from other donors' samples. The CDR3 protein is CASSLDPGPAYGYTF. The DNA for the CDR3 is TGCGCCAGCAGCTTGGATCCAGGACCCGCCTATGGCTACACCTTC.